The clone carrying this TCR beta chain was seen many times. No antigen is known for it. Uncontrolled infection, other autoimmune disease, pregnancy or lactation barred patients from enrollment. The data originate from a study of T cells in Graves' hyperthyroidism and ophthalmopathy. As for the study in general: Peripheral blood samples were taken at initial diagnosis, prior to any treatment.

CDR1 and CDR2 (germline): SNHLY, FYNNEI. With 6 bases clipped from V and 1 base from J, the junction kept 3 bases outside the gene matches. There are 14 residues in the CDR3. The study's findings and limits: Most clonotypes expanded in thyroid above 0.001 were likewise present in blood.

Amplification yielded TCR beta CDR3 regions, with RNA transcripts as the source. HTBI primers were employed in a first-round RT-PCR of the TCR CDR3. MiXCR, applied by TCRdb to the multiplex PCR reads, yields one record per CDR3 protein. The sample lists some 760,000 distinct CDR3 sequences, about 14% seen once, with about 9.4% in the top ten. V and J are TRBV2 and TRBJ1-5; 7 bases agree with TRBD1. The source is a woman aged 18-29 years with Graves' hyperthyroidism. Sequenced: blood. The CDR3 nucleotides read TGTGCCAGCAGCGGGGACAGAAGCAATCAGCCCCAGCATTTT. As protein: CASSGDRSNQPQHF.